Following are 3 T cell receptor beta chains from one sample sequenced in a study of T cells in Graves' hyperthyroidism and ophthalmopathy. The TCR beta CDR3 regions underwent amplification using RNA transcripts as the source. A first-round RT-PCR of the TCR CDR3 used the HTBI primer set. TCRdb independently ran MiXCR on the multiplex PCR reads; one entry per CDR3 protein. The sample consists of about 720,000 distinct CDR3 sequences, around a sixth of them appearing once. Material: blood. Every receptor here comes from a woman aged 50 to 60 with Graves' hyperthyroidism that later progressed to Graves' ophthalmopathy.

This rearrangement joins TRBV4-1 to TRBJ2-3, with no clear D. The CDR3 is 14 amino acids. CDR1 MGHRA and CDR2 YSYEKL come from the germline V gene. V lost 3 bases and J lost 4, with 11 bases in between. The CDR3 nucleotides are TGCGCCAGCAGCCACCCGGGCCTTCCAGATACGCAGTATTTT. Its protein product is CASSHPGLPDTQYF.

This clonotype occurred a few times. This chain connects TRBV30 to TRBJ1-5; 10 bases align to TRBD1. V lost 6 bases, J lost 9 bases, and 11 bases stayed unmatched. Germline V CDR1 and CDR2: GTSNPN, SVGIG (reference sequence). The CDR3 loop spans 14 amino acids. The CDR3 protein is CACGTGAASRPQHF. CDR3 DNA: TGTGCCTGTGGGACAGGGGCCGCCTCCAGGCCCCAGCATTTT.

The chain joins TRBV5-6 to TRBJ2-2; D may be TRBD1 or TRBD2 (5 bases each). This CDR3 has 17 residues. Germline V lookup: CDR1 SGHDT, CDR2 YYEEEE. With 2 bases removed from V and 2 bases from J, the gap between germline ends came to 16 bases. CDR3: CASSFTVGTLNTGELFF. CDR3 nucleotide sequence: TGTGCCAGCAGCTTTACGGTTGGGACCCTAAACACCGGGGAGCTGTTTTTT.